These 32 T cell receptor beta chains share one sample of origin, sequenced in a study of T-cell reconstitution after alpha-beta-depleted transplantation in children. The library targeted TCRbeta and was prepared with unique molecular identifiers. A single record per CDR3 protein comes from TCRdb applying MiXCR to the PCR reads. This sample has some 640,000 distinct CDR3 sequences, with around 17% found just once. The sequencing here drew on PBMCs from the stem cell graft donor, taken from the stem cell graft. The receptors stem from a human donor who donated a stem cell graft to a child with acute myeloid leukemia.

The sample holds a few counts of this clonotype. The chain joins TRBV5-1 to TRBJ2-1; 13 positions agree with TRBD2. Trimming at V came to 5 bases and at J to 6 bases, leaving 8 bases not matched to a gene. This CDR3 has 16 amino acids. CDR1 is SGHRS, CDR2 YFSETQ, per germline. CDR3 coding DNA: TGCGCCAGCAGTTTTAGACTAGCGGGGGGAGTCAATGAGCAGTTCTTC. Translating gives CASSFRLAGGVNEQFF.

This clonotype was picked up many times. The chain uses TRBV20-1 and TRBJ2-5; TRBD2 might be the D (5 bases). Trimming shortened V by 2 bases and J by 5 bases, and 9 bases separated the two germline ends. Germline loops: CDR1 DFQATT, CDR2 SNEGSKA (reference sequence). The CDR3 has 12 residues. CDR3 in DNA: TGCAGTGCTAGACTTACGGGGGAGACCCAGTACTTC. Its protein product is CSARLTGETQYF.

V usage is TRBV29-1 and J usage is TRBJ1-2; D perhaps matches TRBD1 (5 bases). Trimming removed 5 bases from V and 8 bases from J, with 15 bases in between. The CDR3 is made up of 12 amino acids. Looked up from germline, CDR1 is SQVTM and CDR2 is ANQGSEA. CDR3 nucleotide sequence: TGCAGCGTTCGGGACCGTCGAGAGGGCTACACCTTC. Encoded protein: CSVRDRREGYTF.

This chain joins TRBV7-2 and TRBJ1-2, with D unclear. This CDR3 has 15 residues. The V gene lost 7 bases and the J gene lost 0 bases, with 15 bases spanning the gap. Germline-derived CDR1 and CDR2 are SGHTA and FQGNSA. CDR3 region: CASTPGLPTNYGYTF. CDR3 DNA sequence: TGTGCCAGCACCCCAGGCCTACCTACTAACTATGGCTACACCTTC.

The chain employs TRBV12-3 or TRBV12-4 and TRBJ2-7; 10 bases line up with TRBD1. The V segment lost 6 bases and the J segment 1 base; nucleotides outside the gene matches: 6. The CDR3 is 15 residues long. CDR3 coding DNA: TGTGCCAGCAGCTTCGGGACAGGGGAATCCTACGAGCAGTACTTC. This codes for CASSFGTGESYEQYF.

This clonotype was observed many times. A junction end diverges from the germline sequence, so it may reflect a read error. The chain uses TRBV5-1 and TRBJ1-2; 7 bases line up with TRBD1. CDR1 SGHRS and CDR2 YFSETQ come from the germline V gene. This CDR3 is 14 amino acids long. CDR3 residues: CASSPPTGNYGYTF. CDR3 nucleotides: TGTGCCAGCAGTCCGCCGACAGGGAACTATGGCTACACCTTC.

The chain carries TRBV10-3 and TRBJ2-3; D may match TRBD1 or TRBD2 (5 bases each). The CDR3 is 14 residues long. The V and J ends lost 6 bases and 2 bases respectively, with 12 bases between them. Germline values: CDR1 ENHRY, CDR2 SYGVKD. In DNA form, the CDR3 reads TGTGCCATCAGGATACAGGACTCCACAGATACGCAGTATTTT. It is translated as CAIRIQDSTDTQYF.

In regard to this clonotype: The germline gene is not matched at one end of the junction; a read error may be the cause. The V call is TRBV7-3, the J call TRBJ2-7; D may be TRBD1 (5 bases). The CDR3 contains 12 residues. The germline CDR1 and CDR2 sequences are SGHTA and FQGTGA. DNA of the CDR3: TGTGCCAGCAGCTTTCCCGGACAACCGCTCCAGTTC. It specifies CASSFPGQPLQF. The full variable domain, in which reference TRBV7-3 and TRBJ2-7 provide the parts outside the CDR3, is GAGVSQTPSNKVTEKGKYVELRCDPISGHTALYWYRQSLGQGPEFLIYFQGTGAADDSGLPNDRFFAVRPEGSVSTLKIQRTERGDSAVYLCASSFPGQPLQFGPGTRLTVT.

This clonotype has only a few counts. This CDR3 is CASRTYWGHTEAFF. CDR3 in DNA: TGTGCCAGCAGAACTTACTGGGGGCACACTGAAGCTTTCTTT. The V and J genes are TRBV21-1 and TRBJ1-1; TRBD1, the table's D call, was not compared with the DNA. TRBV21-1 is deemed a pseudogene. The CDR3 totals 14 residues.

This clonotype was seen at least ten times. The chain recombines TRBV12-3 or TRBV12-4 with TRBJ2-1, with 8 bases lining up with TRBD1. The CDR3 runs to 15 residues. Trimming removed 1 base from V and 2 bases from J; junction bases left unmatched: 1. The CDR3 reads CASSLDRGTYNEQFF. The CDR3 region has the DNA TGTGCCAGCAGTTTAGACAGGGGGACCTACAATGAGCAGTTCTTC.

This clonotype showed up many times. This chain uses TRBV29-1 with TRBJ1-1, with 9 bases aligning to TRBD1. Germline V gene sequence: CDR1 SQVTM, CDR2 ANQGSEA. V dropped 5 bases and J dropped 4; count of bases not matched to a gene: 2. This CDR3 is built from 12 residues. The CDR3 nucleotides are TGCAGCGTTTCGACAGGGGGCACTGAAGCTTTCTTT. As protein: CSVSTGGTEAFF.

This clonotype was observed at least ten times. V and J are TRBV12-3 or TRBV12-4 and TRBJ2-1, with D possibly being TRBD1 or TRBD2 (5 bases each). This CDR3 spans 13 amino acids. V gave up 4 bases and J gave up 8 bases, with 12 bases separating them. CDR3 region: CASSSLGPDEQFF. In nucleotides, the CDR3 is TGTGCCAGCAGTTCCCTGGGACCAGATGAGCAGTTCTTC.

As for this clonotype: A much larger clone lies one base from this, so it may be a read error. This rearrangement joins TRBV29-1 to TRBJ2-5; the match to TRBD1 covers 8 bases. CDR1 and CDR2 (germline): SQVTM, ANQGSEA. The CDR3 spans 15 residues. The J segment lost 2 bases and the V segment lost 7 bases, leaving 12 bases of the junction unmatched. The DNA of the CDR3 is TGCAGCGGTGGGGGGACAGGAGTAATGCAAGAGACCCAGTACTTC. The encoded protein is CSGGGTGVMQETQYF. Full variable domain (outside the CDR3, taken from reference TRBV29-1 and TRBJ2-5): SAVISQKPSRDICQRGTSLTIQCQVDSQVTMMFWYRQQPGQSLTLIATANQGSEATYESGFVIDKFPISRPNLTFSTLTVSNMSPEDSSIYLCSGGGTGVMQETQYFGPGTRLLVL.

The V and J genes are TRBV3-1 and TRBJ1-1; possible D gene TRBD1, 5 bases. This CDR3 has 14 residues. Germline values: CDR1 LGHDT, CDR2 YNNKEL (reference sequence). V lost 7 bases and J lost 5, with 17 bases in between. This CDR3 reads CASNDGTAWTEAFF. CDR3 in DNA: TGTGCCAGCAATGATGGGACCGCCTGGACTGAAGCTTTCTTT.

The V call is TRBV7-9, the J call TRBJ1-1; 9 bases agree with TRBD1. V lost 6 bases and J lost 5; bases outside the gene matches: 7. Germline lookup yields CDR1 SEHNR and CDR2 FQNEAQ (reference sequence). The CDR3 runs to 14 residues. The chain's CDR3 is CASRRTGEATEAFF. The DNA of the CDR3 is TGTGCCAGCAGGAGGACAGGGGAAGCGACTGAAGCTTTCTTT.

The chain couples TRBV6-2 or TRBV6-3 to TRBJ2-7; no clear D gene. The CDR3 length is 14 residues. Germline V CDR1 and CDR2: MNHEY, SVGEGT. Trimming stripped 0 bases from V and 3 bases from J, with 9 bases between. The CDR3 DNA is TGTGCCAGCAGTTACTCGTATCCAGGCTACGAGCAGTACTTC. Translated: CASSYSYPGYEQYF.

This clonotype was recorded many times. J is TRBJ1-1 and V is TRBV20-1, with 9 bases that match TRBD1. Germline V CDR1 and CDR2: DFQATT, SNEGSKA (reference sequence). CDR3 length equals 14 residues. V trimming: 0 bases; J trimming: 6 bases; junction bases outside the gene matches: 5. DNA of the CDR3: TGCAGTGCTAGAGATCTGGACAGGGGTTCTGAAGCTTTCTTT. Residues: CSARDLDRGSEAFF.

This clonotype was detected many times. V gene TRBV20-1 combines with J gene TRBJ2-7, with 8 bases that match TRBD2. V was pared by 2 bases and J by 2 bases, with 5 bases of the junction left unmatched. The germline CDR1 and CDR2 sequences are DFQATT and SNEGSKA (reference sequence). CDR3 length: 14 residues. The CDR3 nucleotides are TGCAGTGCTAGAAAAGCGGGGGCCCCCTACGAGCAGTACGTC. Translating gives CSARKAGAPYEQYV.

This clonotype was detected many times. This chain links TRBV29-1 with TRBJ1-1; 9 nucleotides align to TRBD1. This CDR3 region has 12 residues. Germline assignment: CDR1 SQVTM and CDR2 ANQGSEA. V trimming: 6 bases; J trimming: 4 bases; junction bases outside the gene matches: 3. The CDR3 region has the DNA TGCAGCGTAGGACAGGGGACCACTGAAGCTTTCTTT. As protein: CSVGQGTTEAFF.

This chain links TRBV5-1 with TRBJ2-1; D not certain. The CDR3 totals 15 residues. Germline V lookup: CDR1 SGHRS, CDR2 YFSETQ. Trimming took off 3 bases at V and 4 bases at J, with 14 bases between the two ends. CDR3 nucleotides: TGCGCCAGCAGCTCACAGCAATTACAATACAATGAGCAGTTCTTC. It translates to CASSSQQLQYNEQFF.

This clonotype showed up many times. V is TRBV5-1 and J is TRBJ1-6; D perhaps matches TRBD1 (5 bases). V gave up 7 bases and J gave up 14 bases, with 22 bases separating them. Per the germline V gene, CDR1 is SGHRS and CDR2 is YFSETQ. This CDR3 has 14 amino acids. The CDR3: CASGRTSGFTSLHF. The CDR3 DNA sequence: TGCGCCAGCGGGCGGACATCCGGATTTACGTCCCTCCACTTT.

The chain has TRBV12-3 or TRBV12-4 and TRBJ1-5; D unclear. V was clipped by 6 bases and J by 5 bases, with 8 bases between them. The CDR3 contains 12 residues. The CDR3 bases are TGTGCCAGCAGCCCCCGCTATCAGCCCCAGCATTTT. Its translation is CASSPRYQPQHF.

V usage is TRBV11-3 and J usage is TRBJ2-3, with D perhaps matching TRBD1 (5 bases). Trimming pared 1 base from V and 6 bases from J, leaving 23 bases between. The CDR3 consists of 18 residues. Germline V gene data show CDR1 as SGHNT and CDR2 as YENEEA. The CDR3 loop reads CASSLVGRSGPASDTQYF. The CDR3 region has the DNA TGTGCCAGCAGCTTAGTTGGGCGATCAGGGCCAGCTTCGGATACGCAGTATTTT.

The chain couples TRBV7-3 to TRBJ2-2; D is unresolved. The CDR3 has 16 amino acids. V lost 5 bases to trimming and J lost 1 base, with 14 bases between them. Germline assignment: CDR1 SGHTA and CDR2 FQGTGA. Written as DNA, the CDR3 is TGTGCCAGCAGCGTTTTCTCTCCAGTGAACACCGGGGAGCTGTTTTTT. Protein sequence: CASSVFSPVNTGELFF.

This clonotype was counted many times. The chain joins TRBV20-1 to TRBJ1-6; 7 bases fit TRBD1. CDR3 size: 13 residues. V trimming: 5 bases; J trimming: 14 bases; junction bases outside the gene matches: 12. Germline V gene data show CDR1 as DFQATT and CDR2 as SNEGSKA (reference sequence). The CDR3 DNA follows: TGCAGTGCTCGGACAGGCGGGAGTAAGACCCTCCACTTT. It encodes CSARTGGSKTLHF.

This clonotype was seen at least ten times. The J gene is TRBJ1-1, the V gene TRBV20-1, with 7 bases fitting TRBD1. Germline CDR1 DFQATT, CDR2 SNEGSKA (reference sequence). The CDR3 has 12 residues. Trimming cost V 5 bases and J 7 bases; bases outside gene matches: 7. The CDR3 is CSASTTGSEAFF. The CDR3 DNA reads TGCAGTGCTTCCACGACAGGGAGTGAAGCTTTCTTT.

About this clonotype: A much larger clone sits a single nucleotide away, making a read error possible. This chain links TRBV28 with TRBJ2-7; D is possibly TRBD1 or TRBD2 (5 bases each). The CDR3 is 14 residues long. Germline V gene sequence: CDR1 MDHEN, CDR2 SYDVKM. The V and J ends lost 7 bases and 2 bases respectively, with 15 bases between them. CDR3 sequence reads: CASTSRDGTYEQYV. The DNA for the CDR3 is TGTGCCAGCACTTCCCGGGACGGCACCTACGAGCAGTACGTC.

The rearrangement uses TRBV7-3 and TRBJ2-3; 10 bases map to TRBD2. The ends lost 4 bases at V and 6 bases at J; junction bases unmatched: 4. CDR1 SGHTA and CDR2 FQGTGA come from the germline V gene. This CDR3 region has 14 residues. CDR3 sequence: CASSSGTSADTQYF. As DNA, the CDR3 is TGTGCCAGCAGCTCAGGGACTAGCGCCGATACGCAGTATTTT.

Many counts were recorded for this clonotype. The chain employs TRBV15 and TRBJ1-2; no definite D call. V was cut by 2 bases and J by 5 bases, with 12 bases left in between. The CDR3 totals 14 residues. CDR1 LNHNV and CDR2 YYDKDF come from the germline V gene (reference sequence). CDR3 region: CATSRPYPTYGYTF. CDR3 nucleotides: TGTGCCACCAGCAGACCGTATCCTACGTATGGCTACACCTTC.

This clonotype has more than one count but fewer than ten. CDR3 in DNA: TGTGCCAGCAGTAATCGACAGCTACCCAATCAGCCCCAGCATTTT. Translated: CASSNRQLPNQPQHF. V and J are TRBV12-3 or TRBV12-4 and TRBJ1-5; weak D call: TRBD1 (5 bases). There are 15 residues in the CDR3. The V end lost 5 bases, the J end lost 3 bases, and 14 bases lay between the germline ends.

This chain links TRBV7-2 with TRBJ2-3, with 8 positions matching TRBD1. After removal of 4 bases from V and 3 bases from J, the junction contained 6 bases not matched to a gene. The CDR3 spans 15 residues. CDR1 and CDR2 from the germline V gene are SGHTA and FQGNSA. CDR3 nucleotide sequence: TGTGCCAGCAGCTATACCGGGACAGGAACAGATACGCAGTATTTT. Translated: CASSYTGTGTDTQYF.

This clonotype was seen more than once but under ten times. The gene calls are TRBV16 and TRBJ1-2; weak D call: TRBD1 (5 bases). The V gene lost 1 base and the J gene lost 6 bases, with 12 bases spanning the gap. Looked up from germline, CDR1 is KGHSY and CDR2 is FQNENV. The CDR3 is 14 residues long. CDR3 nucleotides: TGTGCCAGCAGCCAATTCGGACAAGCGAATGGCTACACCTTC. Translation gives CASSQFGQANGYTF.